This T cell receptor (beta chain) was recovered during a study of molecular identifiers for immune sequencing clone quantification. Ten or more counts support this clonotype. TCRdb called the PCR reads again in MiXCR, with one record for every CDR3 protein. Seen here are about 640,000 distinct CDR3 sequences, less than 20% observed once, and the top ten hold approximately 0.9%. Sequenced material: naive CD8+ T cells from blood, with Jurkat cell RNA spiked in. Subset here: FACS-sorted CD8+CD4-CCR7+CD45RA+ naive T cells. The clonotype originates from a human donor in good health. Some libraries in this study had Jurkat cell RNA spiked in.

The chain's CDR3 is CASSLVRGEAFF. The CDR3 DNA reads TGTGCCAGCAGTTTAGTTAGGGGCGAAGCTTTCTTT. The chain recombines TRBV12-3 or TRBV12-4 with TRBJ1-1; D perhaps matches TRBD1 (5 bases). The V end was cut by 1 base, the J end by 8 bases, with 8 bases between. The CDR3 consists of 12 residues.